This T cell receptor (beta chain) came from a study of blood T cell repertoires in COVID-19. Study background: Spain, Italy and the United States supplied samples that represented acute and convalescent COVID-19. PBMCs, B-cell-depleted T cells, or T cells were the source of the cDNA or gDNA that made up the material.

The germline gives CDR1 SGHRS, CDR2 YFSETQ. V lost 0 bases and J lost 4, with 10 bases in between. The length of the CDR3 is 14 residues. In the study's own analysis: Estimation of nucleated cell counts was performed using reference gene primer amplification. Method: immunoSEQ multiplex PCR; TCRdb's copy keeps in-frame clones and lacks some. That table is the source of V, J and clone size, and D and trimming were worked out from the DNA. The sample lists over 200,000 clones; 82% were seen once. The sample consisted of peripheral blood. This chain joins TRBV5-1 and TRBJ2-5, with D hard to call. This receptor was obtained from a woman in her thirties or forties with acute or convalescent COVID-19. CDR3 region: CASSLDFGSETQYF. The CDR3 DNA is TGCGCCAGCAGCTTGGATTTCGGGTCAGAGACCCAGTACTTC.